A selection of T cell receptor beta chains follows, all from one sample in a study of blood T cell repertoires in COVID-19. Clones were read by immunoSEQ multiplex PCR, and TCRdb kept only the in-frame ones, dropping some. The data contain 13,000 to 15,000 clones, more than 75% of them seen just once; the ten biggest clones take up around 16%. Sequencing input: peripheral blood. Every receptor here comes from a human donor in a cohort sampled during active COVID-19. Each CDR3 is given with its conserved first and last residue. A D gene is named only where the DNA matches it firmly. Rows may omit the clone size; those that give it use once, few, many or a size class.

D | J | size | V | CDR3 | DNA
TRBD1 | TRBJ2-5 | once | TRBV6-2/TRBV6-3 | CASSDRTGNQETQYF | TGTGCCAGCAGCGACCGGACAGGAAACCAAGAGACCCAGTACTTC
TRBD1 | TRBJ2-3 | NA | TRBV19 | CASSKGQDTDTQYF | TGTGCCAGTAGTAAGGGACAGGACACAGATACGCAGTATTTT
TRBD2 | TRBJ2-2 | NA | TRBV5-4 | CASSVGLAGGTGELFF | TGTGCCAGCAGCGTAGGACTAGCGGGGGGCACCGGGGAGCTGTTTTTT
TRBD1 | TRBJ1-6 | few | TRBV2 | CASSSRTGNNSPLHF | TGTGCCAGCAGCTCCCGGACAGGGAATAATTCACCCCTCCACTTT
NA | TRBJ2-5 | once | TRBV5-6 | CASSLDSSGETQYF | TGTGCCAGCAGCTTGGATAGTAGTGGAGAGACCCAGTACTTC
NA | TRBJ1-1 | NA | TRBV18 | CASSPTRVTEAFF | TGTGCCAGCTCACCAACGAGGGTCACTGAAGCTTTCTTT
TRBD2 | TRBJ2-3 | NA | TRBV14 | CASSPTGLGLQYF | TGTGCCAGCAGCCCAACCGGACTAGGTCTGCAGTATTTT
NA | TRBJ1-1 | NA | TRBV4-3 | CASSQETGLNTEAFF | TGCGCCAGCAGCCAAGAAACAGGGTTGAACACTGAAGCTTTCTTT
TRBD1 | TRBJ1-5 | NA | TRBV2 | CASSQDRGRQPQHF | TGTGCCAGCAGTCAGGACAGGGGGCGGCAGCCCCAGCATTTT
TRBD2 | TRBJ2-1 | NA | TRBV4-1 | CASSQVAGGLGGEQFF | TGCGCCAGCAGCCAGGTCGCGGGGGGCCTTGGGGGAGAGCAGTTCTTC
TRBD2 | TRBJ2-1 | NA | TRBV7-6 | CASSGTSGGAVNEQFF | TGTGCCAGCAGTGGGACTAGCGGGGGGGCAGTCAATGAGCAGTTCTTC
NA | TRBJ1-3 | NA | TRBV7-2 | CASSPGMGGSGNTIYF | TGTGCCAGCAGCCCGGGGATGGGGGGCTCTGGAAACACCATATATTTT
TRBD1 | TRBJ2-7 | NA | TRBV10-3 | CAITGTGSYEQYF | TGTGCCATCACCGGGACAGGGAGCTACGAGCAGTACTTC
TRBD2 | TRBJ2-7 | NA | TRBV4-1 | CASSREEAGNSYEQYF | TGCGCCAGCAGCCGGGAGGAAGCGGGGAACTCCTACGAGCAGTACTTC
TRBD2 | TRBJ2-1 | NA | TRBV15 | CATSRGPGTTLYNEQFF | TGTGCCACCAGCAGAGGACCGGGGACTACCCTATACAATGAGCAGTTCTTC
NA | TRBJ2-1 | NA | TRBV7-9 | CASSLGFGHLLNNEQFF | TGTGCCAGCAGCTTAGGCTTCGGCCACTTACTAAACAATGAGCAGTTCTTC
TRBD1 | TRBJ2-1 | NA | TRBV19 | CASSIGLVGTGKFF | TGTGCCAGTAGTATCGGTTTGGTGGGGACAGGAAAGTTCTTC
NA | TRBJ2-4 | NA | TRBV11-2 | CASSGWGLGAKNIQYF | TGTGCCAGCTCTGGTTGGGGGCTGGGGGCCAAAAACATTCAGTACTTC
NA | TRBJ1-3 | NA | TRBV18 | CASSPRTEGNTIYF | TGTGCCAGCTCACCCAGGACAGAAGGAAACACCATATATTTT
NA | TRBJ2-1 | NA | TRBV7-9 | CASSLGGTSYNEQFF | TGTGCCAGCAGCTTAGGGGGGACTTCCTACAATGAGCAGTTCTTC
NA | TRBJ1-5 | NA | TRBV4-1 | CASSQVGGLSQPQHF | TGCGCCAGCAGCCAAGTCGGGGGTCTATCCCAGCCCCAGCATTTT
NA | TRBJ2-2 | NA | TRBV7-8 | CASRKGVRRNGELFF | TGTGCCAGCAGGAAGGGGGTTAGGAGGAACGGGGAGCTGTTTTTT
NA | TRBJ2-5 | NA | TRBV4-3 | CASSQAGDQETQYF | TGCGCCAGCAGCCAAGCCGGGGACCAAGAGACCCAGTACTTC
TRBD1 | TRBJ1-6 | NA | TRBV18 | CASSSGQGWSPLHF | TGTGCCAGCTCCAGCGGACAGGGTTGGTCACCCCTCCACTTT
TRBD1 | TRBJ2-7 | NA | TRBV7-3 | CASSLTGTGVYHEQYF | TGTGCCAGCAGCTTAACTGGGACAGGGGTGTACCACGAGCAGTACTTC
NA | TRBJ2-5 | NA | TRBV5-5 | CASSPDSQETQYF | TGTGCCAGCAGCCCGGACAGCCAAGAGACCCAGTACTTC
NA | TRBJ1-1 | NA | TRBV15 | CATSRGGVYRDANTEAFF | TGTGCCACCAGCAGGGGAGGGGTCTACCGGGACGCGAACACTGAAGCTTTCTTT
NA | TRBJ2-3 | NA | TRBV9 | CASSVLATDTQYF | TGTGCCAGCAGCGTACTGGCCACAGATACGCAGTATTTT